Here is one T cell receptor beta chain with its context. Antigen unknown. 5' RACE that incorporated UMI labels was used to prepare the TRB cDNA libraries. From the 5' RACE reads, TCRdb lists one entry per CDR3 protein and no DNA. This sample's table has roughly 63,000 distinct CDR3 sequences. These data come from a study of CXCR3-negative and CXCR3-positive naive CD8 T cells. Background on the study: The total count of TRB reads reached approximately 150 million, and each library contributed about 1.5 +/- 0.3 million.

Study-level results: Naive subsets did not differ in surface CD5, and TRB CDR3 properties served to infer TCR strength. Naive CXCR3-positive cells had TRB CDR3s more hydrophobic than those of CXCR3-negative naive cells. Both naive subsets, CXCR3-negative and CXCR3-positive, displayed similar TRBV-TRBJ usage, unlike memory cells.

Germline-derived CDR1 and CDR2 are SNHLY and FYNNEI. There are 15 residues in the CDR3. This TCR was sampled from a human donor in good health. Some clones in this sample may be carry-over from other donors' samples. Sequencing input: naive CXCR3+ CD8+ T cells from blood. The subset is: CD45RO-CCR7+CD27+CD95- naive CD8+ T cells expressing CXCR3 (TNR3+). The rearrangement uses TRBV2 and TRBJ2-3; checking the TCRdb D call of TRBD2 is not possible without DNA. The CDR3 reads CASSELAAGGPTQYF.